The 27 T cell receptor beta chains below come from one sample, sequenced in a study of post-analysis software for immune sequencing data. Study-level results: Among four to six TRBV segments more frequent in patients than controls were TRBV5-6, TRBV5-1 and TRBV20-1.

Prepared TCR beta cDNA libraries contained unique molecular identifiers. MiXCR, applied by TCRdb to the PCR reads, yields one record per CDR3 protein. This table has a few hundred thousand distinct CDR3 sequences, approximately 34% appearing once. No cognate antigen is known for these TCRs. The sample taken for sequencing was blood. The receptor set was obtained from a girl under 18 with multiple sclerosis.

At least ten counts were recorded for this clonotype. V usage is TRBV5-1 and J usage is TRBJ2-6, with a weak D call TRBD1 (6 bases). The CDR3 is made up of 16 amino acids. V lost 1 base and J lost 2, with 10 bases in between. Per germline, CDR1 SGHRS and CDR2 YFSETQ. The CDR3 nucleotides are TGCGCCAGCAGCTTGCTGGCAGGGGCTGGGGCCAACGTCCTGACTTTC. Encoded protein: CASSLLAGAGANVLTF.

The chain combines TRBV3-1 with TRBJ2-7; tentative D call: TRBD1 (6 bases). The CDR3 runs 14 residues. Trimming took off 4 bases at V and 0 bases at J, with 10 bases between the two ends. Germline V gene lookup returns CDR1 LGHDT and CDR2 YNNKEL (reference sequence). DNA for the CDR3: TGTGCCAGCAGCCGCAGACAGGACTCCTACGAGCAGTACTTC. Amino acid sequence: CASSRRQDSYEQYF.

CDR3 protein: CAISESGQLVSYEQYF. The CDR3 DNA is TGTGCCATCAGTGAGTCGGGGCAGCTAGTCTCCTACGAGCAGTACTTC. This chain joins TRBV10-3 and TRBJ2-5; D perhaps matches TRBD1 (5 bases). The DNA end favors TRBJ2-7, so the J call may be wrong. The germline V gene encodes CDR1 ENHRY and CDR2 SYGVKD. The CDR3 consists of 16 residues.

The chain recombines TRBV12-3 or TRBV12-4 with TRBJ2-5; 9 bases are shared with TRBD2. Trimming took 1 base from V and 13 from J; bases not matched to a gene: 13. The CDR3 loop spans 15 amino acids. CDR3 protein: CASSLESGGPPRPYF. In DNA, the CDR3 is TGTGCCAGCAGTTTAGAGAGCGGGGGGCCCCCTCGTCCGTACTTC.

This clonotype was recorded a few times. The chain couples TRBV11-2 to TRBJ1-2, with a tentative D call TRBD1 (6 bases). The CDR3 covers 13 residues. Germline V gene sequence: CDR1 SGHAT, CDR2 FQNNGV. Trimming removed 2 bases at V and 7 bases at J, with 11 bases between. The CDR3, as DNA: TGTGCCAGCAGCTTAAAACAGGGTTTTGGCTACACCTTC. As protein: CASSLKQGFGYTF.

This clonotype was seen more than once but under ten times. V and J are TRBV7-2 and TRBJ2-3; D is perhaps TRBD1 (5 bases). Germline V gene lookup returns CDR1 SGHTA and CDR2 FQGNSA. V dropped 1 base and J dropped 4 bases, with 12 bases sitting between them. The CDR3 length is 15 residues. The CDR3 DNA reads as TGTGCCAGCAGCTTAGACAGGATCGTGGCAGATACGCAGTATTTT. Its translation is CASSLDRIVADTQYF.

The CDR3 DNA reads as TGTGCCAGCAGCTTAGATTGGCTTGGGACCGGGGAGCTGTTTTTT. This encodes CASSLDWLGTGELFF. This chain connects TRBV11-2 to TRBJ2-2; D is uncertain. Trimming cost V 0 bases and J 5 bases, with 10 bases left between them. Germline V gives CDR1 SGHAT, CDR2 FQNNGV. This CDR3 comprises 15 residues.

The genes are TRBV5-1 and TRBJ2-1; 8 bases are shared with TRBD1. The CDR3 sequence is 17 residues long. The trim removed 3 bases at V and 12 bases at J, leaving 20 bases unmatched. Germline CDR1 and CDR2: SGHRS and YFSETQ. CDR3 in amino acids: CASSSNLGTGRLQGQFF. DNA for the CDR3: TGCGCCAGCAGCTCCAACCTGGGGACAGGCAGGTTACAGGGGCAGTTCTTC.

This clonotype came up a few times. The rearrangement uses TRBV13 and TRBJ2-1; D is unresolved. This CDR3 has 12 residues. Germline values: CDR1 PRHDT, CDR2 FYEKMQ (reference sequence). Trimming cost V 5 bases and J 9 bases, with 11 bases left between them. The CDR3 here is CASSLPTREQFF. The CDR3 nucleotides read TGTGCCAGCAGCCTCCCAACGCGTGAGCAGTTCTTC.

The CDR3 is CSAGGSETQYF. The CDR3 DNA reads TGCAGCGCAGGGGGCTCGGAGACCCAGTACTTC. The chain has TRBV29-1 and TRBJ2-5; 8 positions match TRBD1. CDR1 is SQVTM and CDR2 is ANQGSEA in the germline V gene. The V segment lost 7 bases and the J segment 5 bases; nucleotides outside the gene matches: 3. The CDR3 runs 11 residues.

This clonotype has a handful of counts. CDR3 amino acids: CASSQGTPYEQYF. The CDR3, as DNA: TGCGCCAGCAGCCAAGGGACCCCCTACGAGCAGTACTTC. The V call is TRBV4-1, the J call TRBJ2-7, with D unclear. The CDR3 totals 13 residues. The germline V gene has CDR1 MGHRA and CDR2 YSYEKL. V was pared by 1 base and J by 2 bases, with 6 bases between.

A few counts support this clonotype. V usage is TRBV11-2 and J usage is TRBJ2-3; 8 nucleotides line up with TRBD1. The CDR3 loop spans 15 amino acids. The V gene's germline CDR1 is SGHAT and CDR2 FQNNGV. V trimming: 1 base; J trimming: 2 bases; junction bases outside the gene matches: 2. The CDR3 is CASSLGTGYTDTQYF. CDR3 in DNA: TGTGCCAGCAGCTTAGGGACAGGGTACACAGATACGCAGTATTTT.

Notes on this clonotype: A much larger clone lies a single base off, so this may be a read error. V and J are TRBV10-3 and TRBJ2-7; the match to TRBD2 covers 10 bases. The J call may be mistaken, given a closer DNA end match to TRBJ2-5. The CDR3 length is 14 residues. Looked up from germline, CDR1 is ENHRY and CDR2 is SYGVKD. The CDR3 sequence is CAIGGLAGAKTQYF. The CDR3 DNA reads TGTGCCATCGGTGGGCTAGCGGGGGCAAAGACCCAGTACTTC.

This clonotype was seen repeatedly, ten times or more. The chain couples TRBV6-6 to TRBJ1-2; 7 bases match TRBD1. The trim removed 5 bases at V and 7 bases at J, leaving 16 bases unmatched. The CDR3 consists of 16 residues. Germline V CDR1 and CDR2: MNHNY, SVGAGI (reference sequence). CDR3 DNA sequence: TGTGCCAGCAGTCACAAAGACAGGGTCGACTGGCGTGGCTACACCTTC. It encodes CASSHKDRVDWRGYTF.

For this clonotype: A junction end diverges from the germline sequence, so it may reflect a read error. This rearrangement joins TRBV5-1 to TRBJ2-1, with unresolved D. This CDR3 comprises 13 residues. Germline assignment: CDR1 SGHRS and CDR2 YFSETQ. CDR3: CAGSLSRNNEQFF. The CDR3 nucleotides are TGCGCCGGCAGCTTGTCCAGAAACAATGAGCAGTTCTTC.

V gene TRBV6-1 combines with J gene TRBJ2-5; 8 bases are shared with TRBD2. Losses at the gene ends were 2 bases for V and 2 bases for J; bases not matched to a gene: 16. Germline V gene sequence: CDR1 MNHNS, CDR2 SASEGT. This CDR3 comprises 19 residues. The CDR3 nucleotides are TGTGCCAGCAGTGAAAAGCCGGCGGGGGGCACCGCTCCACAAGAGACCCAGTACTTC. This gives the protein CASSEKPAGGTAPQETQYF.

In this sample, this clonotype turned up a few times. The CDR3 nucleotides are TGTGCCAGCAGTCGACTTGGGGCTAAAGGCCACGATGAGCAGTTCTTC. Its protein product is CASSRLGAKGHDEQFF. The genes are TRBV28 and TRBJ2-1, with a tentative D call TRBD1 (5 bases). V dropped 5 bases and J dropped 8 bases, with 22 bases sitting between them. CDR1 and CDR2 from the germline V gene are MDHEN and SYDVKM. This CDR3 spans 16 amino acids.

The genes are TRBV5-1 and TRBJ2-7; tentatively, D is TRBD1 (6 bases). The germline V and J ends were trimmed by 4 bases and 3 bases, with 17 bases remaining between them. There are 15 residues in the CDR3. Germline-derived CDR1 and CDR2 are SGHRS and YFSETQ. Written as DNA, the CDR3 is TGCGCCAGCAGCCCTCCACCCGGACAGAACTACGAGCAGTACTTC. Translation gives CASSPPPGQNYEQYF.

This clonotype was picked up a small number of times. The V call is TRBV12-3 or TRBV12-4, the J call TRBJ2-1; D is perhaps TRBD2 (6 bases). The CDR3 totals 15 residues. The ends were cut back, 4 bases at V and 4 bases at J, with 14 bases in the middle. DNA for the CDR3: TGTGCCAGCAGTTCCCCCCCCGCGGGGTACAATGAGCAGTTCTTC. This translates into CASSSPPAGYNEQFF.

This clonotype appeared a few times. This rearrangement joins TRBV20-1 to TRBJ2-5; 14 bases agree with TRBD2. This CDR3 comprises 15 residues. V shed 6 bases and J 4 bases; nucleotides not matched to a gene: 7. Germline CDR1 is DFQATT and CDR2 is SNEGSKA (reference sequence). The CDR3: CSANRLAGGRETQYF. Here the CDR3 DNA reads TGCAGTGCCAATAGACTAGCGGGGGGGCGAGAGACCCAGTACTTC.

Comments on this clonotype: Sequence at one end of the junction differs from germline and may be a read error. The rearrangement links TRBV5-1 to TRBJ2-1; possibly TRBD1 for D (6 bases). The length of the CDR3 is 13 residues. Germline V gives CDR1 SGHRS, CDR2 YFSETQ. The CDR3 region is CASSLGTNNEQFF. DNA of the CDR3: TGTGCTAGCAGCTTAGGGACAAACAATGAGCAGTTCTTC.

Worth noting for this clonotype: At one end the junction does not follow the germline gene, possibly because of a read error. This chain joins TRBV6-5 and TRBJ2-5, with 8 bases lining up with TRBD1. The CDR3 sequence is 15 residues long. Germline CDR1 reads MNHEY; CDR2 reads SVGAGI. The CDR3 region is CASSYSGQEQETQYF. In nucleotides, the CDR3 is TGTGCCAGCAGTTACTCGGGACAGGAACAAGAGACCCAGTACTTT.

The chain employs TRBV6-1 and TRBJ1-5; D unresolved. Germline V lookup: CDR1 MNHNS, CDR2 SASEGT. Trimming cost V 6 bases and J 8 bases, with 23 bases left between them. CDR3 length: 16 residues. The CDR3 coding sequence is TGTGCCAGCAGCCCCAAGTTAAGCTCTCGGGCGGAGCCCCAGCATTTT. This gives the protein CASSPKLSSRAEPQHF.

This clonotype has ten or more counts. The gene calls are TRBV12-3 or TRBV12-4 and TRBJ2-1, with 11 bases aligning to TRBD2. CDR3 length equals 18 residues. V was pared by 3 bases and J by 4 bases, with 11 bases of the junction left unmatched. As DNA, the CDR3 is TGTGCCAGCAGTTTCCCTAAGACTAGCGGGGCCTTTTACAATGAGCAGTTCTTC. Translated: CASSFPKTSGAFYNEQFF.

The J gene is TRBJ2-1, the V gene TRBV5-4, with no clear D. The V gene lost 4 bases and the J gene lost 0 bases, with 14 bases spanning the gap. CDR1 and CDR2 (germline): SGHNT, YYREEE (reference sequence). CDR3 size: 16 residues. CDR3 amino acids: CASSPLGSSSYNEQFF. Here the CDR3 DNA reads TGTGCCAGCAGCCCCCTAGGGTCTAGCTCCTACAATGAGCAGTTCTTC.

The chain employs TRBV7-9 and TRBJ2-5, with D hard to call. In germline, CDR1 is SEHNR, CDR2 FQNEAQ (reference sequence). This CDR3 has 12 amino acids. V shed 3 bases and J shed 5 bases, with 7 bases lying between them. Here the CDR3 DNA reads TGTGCCAGCAGCTTGGGCCCGGAGACCCAGTACTTC. Protein sequence: CASSLGPETQYF.

A single count supports this clonotype. The chain joins TRBV3-1 to TRBJ2-1; the D gene is possibly TRBD1 (5 bases). V was shortened by 10 bases and J by 9 bases, with 13 bases between the two germline ends. The CDR3 totals 11 residues. From germline, CDR1 is LGHDT and CDR2 YNNKEL (reference sequence). Here the CDR3 reads CATRRQGEQFF. CDR3 nucleotides: TGTGCCACAAGGCGGCAGGGTGAGCAGTTCTTC.